A single sample gave rise to the 10 T cell receptor beta chains below, sequenced in a study of T cell responses to AZD1222 COVID-19 vaccine. The protocol was immunoSEQ multiplex PCR, while the TCRdb copy is restricted to in-frame clones and leaves out a portion. The sample includes about 170,000 clones, roughly 92% of them seen just once. Sequences were derived from peripheral blood, sampled on day 0 of AZD1222 vaccination. The receptors were gathered from an adult in good health.

The chain links TRBV6-5 to TRBJ1-5, with 7 bases matching TRBD1. The CDR3 extends over 14 amino acids. Germline assignment: CDR1 MNHEY and CDR2 SVGAGI. V shed 6 bases, J shed 0 bases, and the junction held 2 bases outside the gene matches. As DNA, the CDR3 is TGTGCCAGCAGGCGGGACAGTAGCAATCAGCCCCAGCATTTT. Translating it yields CASRRDSSNQPQHF.

The rearrangement uses TRBV19 and TRBJ2-5, with D tentatively TRBD1 (7 bases). The CDR3 loop spans 21 amino acids. Germline assignment: CDR1 LNHDA and CDR2 SQIVND (reference sequence). Trimming shortened V by 0 bases and J by 2 bases, and 28 bases separated the two germline ends. The CDR3 here is CASSIDRTKGGRGPWQETQYF. CDR3 DNA sequence: TGTGCCAGTAGTATAGATCGCACGAAGGGAGGTAGGGGGCCGTGGCAAGAGACCCAGTACTTC.

This chain joins TRBV19 and TRBJ2-5, with 7 bases fitting TRBD1. The CDR3 runs 15 residues. V shed 6 bases, J shed 4 bases, and the junction held 11 bases outside the gene matches. From germline, CDR1 is LNHDA and CDR2 SQIVND (reference sequence). The CDR3 is CASSPDRVNGETQYF. In DNA form, the CDR3 reads TGTGCCAGTAGCCCAGACAGGGTTAACGGAGAGACCCAGTACTTC.

The rearrangement links TRBV5-4 to TRBJ2-4; 8 nucleotides line up with TRBD1. The trim removed 2 bases at V and 8 bases at J, leaving 6 bases unmatched. Germline V gene sequence: CDR1 SGHNT, CDR2 YYREEE (reference sequence). The CDR3 length is 14 residues. CDR3 loop: CASSFNGQGHIQYF. The CDR3, as DNA: TGTGCCAGCAGCTTTAATGGACAGGGACACATTCAGTACTTC.

This chain links TRBV30 with TRBJ1-6; D unresolved. Trimming took 0 bases from V and 0 from J, leaving 6 bases between them. Germline V gene data show CDR1 as GTSNPN and CDR2 as SVGIG (reference sequence). The CDR3 sequence is 15 residues long. The chain's CDR3 is CAWSVLRSYNSPLHF. The CDR3 DNA sequence: TGTGCCTGGAGTGTACTTCGCTCCTATAATTCACCCCTCCACTTT. Supplemented by reference TRBV30 and TRBJ1-6, the full variable domain reads SQTIHQWPATLVQPVGSPLSLECTVEGTSNPNLYWYRQAAGRGLQLLFYSVGIGQISSEVPQNLSASRPQDRQFILSSKKLLLSDSGFYLCAWSVLRSYNSPLHFGNGTRLTVT.

The chain couples TRBV4-1 to TRBJ2-1; D remains ambiguous. The length of the CDR3 is 14 residues. CDR1 and CDR2 (germline): MGHRA, YSYEKL. Trimming took off 0 bases at V and 6 bases at J, with 9 bases between the two ends. The CDR3 sequence is CASSQDLNLNEQFF. CDR3 nucleotide sequence: TGCGCCAGCAGCCAAGATTTGAATCTCAATGAGCAGTTCTTC.

The genes are TRBV30 and TRBJ2-2, with TRBD1 matching 10 bases. Germline CDR1 reads GTSNPN; CDR2 reads SVGIG (reference sequence). CDR3 length equals 15 residues. Trimming at V came to 1 base and at J to 6 bases, leaving 5 bases not matched to a gene. Written as DNA, the CDR3 is TGTGCCTGGAGTGAAGGGACAGGGGCAGCCGGGGAGCTGTTTTTT. Protein product: CAWSEGTGAAGELFF.

The chain carries TRBV30 and TRBJ2-7, with 11 positions matching TRBD2. Germline V gives CDR1 GTSNPN, CDR2 SVGIG (reference sequence). V shed 1 base and J 7 bases; nucleotides not matched to a gene: 12. The CDR3 contains 16 residues. Here the CDR3 DNA reads TGTGCCTGGAGTGAAGGACTAGCGGGCTCCTATCGGGAGCAGTACTTC. This gives the protein CAWSEGLAGSYREQYF.

The rearrangement links TRBV27 to TRBJ2-2; 7 nucleotides agree with TRBD1. From germline, CDR1 is MNHEY and CDR2 SMNVEV (reference sequence). CDR3 size: 16 residues. Losses at the gene ends were 3 bases for V and 4 bases for J; bases not matched to a gene: 8. The CDR3 DNA is TGTGCCAGCAGTTTCCGACGGGACAGCGGCACCGGGGAGCTGTTTTTT. Residues: CASSFRRDSGTGELFF.

The chain carries TRBV2 and TRBJ1-2, with TRBD1 matching over 7 bases. CDR1 is SNHLY and CDR2 is FYNNEI in the germline V gene. Trimming took 5 bases from V and 8 from J; bases not matched to a gene: 11. This CDR3 has 14 amino acids. CDR3 DNA sequence: TGTGCCAGCAGTAAGGAGCAGGGGGGCAGGGGCTACACCTTC. Protein: CASSKEQGGRGYTF.